Included here is one TCR beta chain sequence, with context. These data are taken from a study of control samples from healthy donors and cancer patients. V was pared by 4 bases and J by 5 bases, with 9 bases of the junction left unmatched. Per germline, CDR1 SGHNT and CDR2 YYREEE (reference sequence). The CDR3 loop spans 15 amino acids. The protocol was immunoSEQ multiplex PCR, while the TCRdb copy is restricted to in-frame clones and leaves out a portion. The data hold approximately 70,000 clones, with roughly 84% observed a single time. The sequence was collected from a woman between 45 and 60 years old in good health. The chain combines TRBV5-4 with TRBJ2-7; TRBD1 aligns across 10 bases. Sequenced sample: blood. The CDR3 DNA follows: TGTGCCAGCAGCCCTTCCGGGACAGGGGCCCACGAGCAGTACTTC. This translates into CASSPSGTGAHEQYF.